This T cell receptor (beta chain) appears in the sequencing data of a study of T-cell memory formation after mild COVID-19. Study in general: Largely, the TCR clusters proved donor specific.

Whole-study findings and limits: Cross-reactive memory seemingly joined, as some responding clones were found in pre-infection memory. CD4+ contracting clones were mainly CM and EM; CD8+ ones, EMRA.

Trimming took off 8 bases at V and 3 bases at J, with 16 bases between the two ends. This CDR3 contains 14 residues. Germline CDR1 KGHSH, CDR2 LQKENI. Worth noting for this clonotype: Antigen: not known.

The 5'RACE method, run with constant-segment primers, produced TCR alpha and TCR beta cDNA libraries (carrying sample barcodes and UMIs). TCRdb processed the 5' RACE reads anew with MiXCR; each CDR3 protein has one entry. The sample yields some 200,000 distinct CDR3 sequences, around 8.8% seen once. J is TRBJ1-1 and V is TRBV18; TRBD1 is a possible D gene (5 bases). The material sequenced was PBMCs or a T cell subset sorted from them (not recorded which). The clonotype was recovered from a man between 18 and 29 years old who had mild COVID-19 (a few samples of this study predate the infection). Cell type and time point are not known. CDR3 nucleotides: TGTGCCAGCACCGTCAACCGGGACGACACTGAAGCTTTCTTT. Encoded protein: CASTVNRDDTEAFF.